Listed below are T cell receptor beta chains from one sample, sequenced in a study of blood T cell repertoires in COVID-19. Generated by immunoSEQ multiplex PCR, the TCRdb table keeps only in-frame clones and is missing some. Found here are about 280,000 clones, around 90% of them singletons; the top ten hold about 1.7%. The sequenced sample was PBMCs or T cells enriched from blood (not recorded which). The receptors stem from a young woman with acute COVID-19. Both conserved end residues are part of each CDR3. The D gene is left open where the match is weak. A row's size may be missing; if present it is once, few, many or a size class.

>TRBV25-1|.|TRBD1|TRBJ2-7
CASSEYDRGVSYEQYF
TGTGCCAGCAGTGAATACGACAGGGGAGTCAGCTACGAGCAGTACTTC
>TRBV3-1/TRBV3-2|.|TRBD2|TRBJ2-1
CASSQGRLAEQFF
TGTGCCAGCAGCCAAGGTCGACTAGCGGAGCAGTTCTTC
>TRBV6-2/TRBV6-3|.|TRBD1|TRBJ1-1
CASSYSLGTGVSEAFF
TGTGCCAGCAGTTACAGTCTCGGGACAGGGGTATCTGAAGCTTTCTTT
>TRBV11-2|.|.|TRBJ2-1
CASSLDRSLYNEQFF
TGTGCCAGCAGCTTAGATCGGTCTCTTTACAATGAGCAGTTCTTC
>TRBV15|.|.|TRBJ2-1
CATSGGGPSSYNEQFF
TGTGCCACCAGCGGGGGCGGGCCGAGCTCCTACAATGAGCAGTTCTTC
>TRBV5-1|.|TRBD1|TRBJ1-2
CASSSSTQGNYGYTF
TGCGCCAGCAGCTCGAGTACACAGGGGAACTATGGCTACACCTTC
>TRBV6-5|.|TRBD1|TRBJ1-2
CASSPGTGYGYTF
TGTGCCAGCAGTCCCGGGACAGGCTATGGCTACACCTTC
>TRBV15|.|.|TRBJ2-5
CATSRGAGSGTQETQYF
TGTGCCACCAGCAGGGGGGCTGGGAGCGGAACCCAAGAGACCCAGTACTTC
>TRBV18|once|.|TRBJ2-7
CASSQTTSGGRHEQYF
TGTGCCAGCTCACAAACGACCTCCGGAGGAAGGCACGAGCAGTACTTC
>TRBV4-2|.|.|TRBJ1-1
CASSLHSDGYVQAFF
TGTGCCAGCAGCCTGCACTCCGACGGGTACGTTCAAGCTTTCTTT
>TRBV6-5|.|.|TRBJ2-3
CASSYFRTQYF
TGTGCCAGCAGTTACTTTCGTACGCAGTATTTT